The 32 T cell receptor beta chains below come from one sample, sequenced in a study of blood T cell repertoires in COVID-19. Libraries were prepared by immunoSEQ multiplex PCR; TCRdb keeps only in-frame clonotypes and omits some of them. Of roughly 400,000 clones listed, about 87% are singletons. Sequenced input: peripheral blood. The source of these receptors is a woman aged 55-69 years with COVID-19, enrolled during active disease.

The J gene is TRBJ2-7, the V gene TRBV11-2; TRBD1 aligns across 8 bases. The CDR3 length is 14 residues. V trimming: 4 bases; J trimming: 5 bases; junction bases outside the gene matches: 7. Germline V CDR1 and CDR2: SGHAT, FQNNGV. CDR3 residues: CASSSRTGTNEQYF. In DNA form, the CDR3 reads TGTGCCAGCAGCTCACGGACAGGGACGAACGAGCAGTACTTC.

To note about this clone: This sample also contains other DNA sequences that code for the same CDR3. V usage is TRBV3-1 (or the pseudogene TRBV3-2) and J usage is TRBJ2-7; D unclear. Trimming left V 3 bases short and J 3 bases short, with 3 bases between. The length of the CDR3 is 11 residues. Germline V gene data show CDR1 as LGHDT and CDR2 as YNNKEL (reference sequence). For the CDR3, the DNA is TGTGCCAGCAGCCAGAGCTACGAGCAGTACTTC. Translation gives CASSQSYEQYF.

The chain carries TRBV24-1 and TRBJ2-5; possible D gene TRBD2, 6 bases. The germline CDR1 and CDR2 sequences are KGHDR and SFDVKD. The CDR3 has 15 amino acids. V gave up 5 bases and J gave up 0 bases, with 12 bases separating them. The CDR3 protein is CATSAPGRYQETQYF. In DNA, the CDR3 is TGTGCCACCAGTGCCCCGGGGAGGTACCAAGAGACCCAGTACTTC.

This clone was observed a few times. The gene calls are TRBV2 and TRBJ2-7, with a tentative D call TRBD1 (6 bases). Germline V lookup: CDR1 SNHLY, CDR2 FYNNEI. There are 13 residues in the CDR3. V was trimmed by 4 bases and J by 3 bases, leaving 10 bases between them. CDR3 residues: CASSGGPYYEQYF. The CDR3 DNA sequence: TGTGCCAGCAGTGGGGGGCCTTACTACGAGCAGTACTTC.

The V and J genes are TRBV18 and TRBJ1-5; D ambiguous. The V gene's germline CDR1 is KGHSH and CDR2 LQKENI. The CDR3 runs to 13 residues. V was pared by 4 bases and J by 7 bases, with 11 bases between. CDR3 sequence reads: CASSLDDTQPQHF. The CDR3 DNA sequence: TGTGCCAGCTCACTTGATGACACCCAGCCCCAGCATTTT.

The J gene is TRBJ1-1, the V gene TRBV3-1 (or the pseudogene TRBV3-2); unclear D gene. There are 16 residues in the CDR3. In germline, CDR1 is LGHDT, CDR2 YNNKEL (reference sequence). V was clipped by 3 bases and J by 4 bases, with 18 bases between them. The CDR3 nucleotides are TGTGCCAGCAGCCATCTCCTCCGAGCTGTTGGCACTGAAGCTTTCTTT. Translation gives CASSHLLRAVGTEAFF.

This chain joins TRBV20-1 and TRBJ1-5, with D tentatively TRBD1 (5 bases). The germline V gene encodes CDR1 DFQATT and CDR2 SNEGSKA (reference sequence). The CDR3 spans 11 residues. The ends were cut back, 6 bases at V and 6 bases at J, with 9 bases in the middle. DNA of the CDR3: TGCAGTGCGGGGGGGGGTCAGCCCCAGCATTTT. Protein product: CSAGGGQPQHF.

The chain is built from TRBV5-1 and TRBJ2-7; D perhaps matches TRBD1 (6 bases). The CDR3 runs to 14 residues. V was pared by 0 bases and J by 3 bases, with 10 bases between. The germline V gene has CDR1 SGHRS and CDR2 YFSETQ. The CDR3 sequence: CASSLVEGDYEQYF. CDR3 in DNA: TGCGCCAGCAGCTTGGTTGAGGGGGACTACGAGCAGTACTTC.

V and J are TRBV10-1 and TRBJ1-1; possible D gene TRBD1, 6 bases. With 9 bases removed from V and 0 bases from J, the gap between germline ends came to 11 bases. CDR3 length equals 13 residues. Germline CDR1 reads WNHNN; CDR2 reads SYGVQD (reference sequence). CDR3 DNA: TGCGCCAGAAGGGGGGGGTTGAACACTGAAGCTTTCTTT. It specifies CARRGGLNTEAFF.

J is TRBJ1-6 and V is TRBV6-6, with 8 bases that match TRBD1. Looked up from germline, CDR1 is MNHNY and CDR2 is SVGAGI (reference sequence). This CDR3 has 13 amino acids. V lost 2 bases and J lost 13; bases outside the gene matches: 4. The DNA for the CDR3 is TGTGCCAGCAGTTACGGACAGGGTCAGCCCCTCCACTTT. Protein: CASSYGQGQPLHF.

CDR3 in amino acids: CASSVNLAASTDTQYF. In DNA form, the CDR3 reads TGTGCCAGCAGCGTAAACCTAGCGGCTAGCACAGATACGCAGTATTTT. The V and J genes are TRBV9 and TRBJ2-3, with TRBD2 identical over 7 bases. This CDR3 is built from 16 residues. Looked up from germline, CDR1 is SGDLS and CDR2 is YYNGEE. J gave up 0 bases and V 1 base, and 5 bases lay outside the gene matches.

The chain has TRBV2 and TRBJ2-7; D is unresolved. The ends were cut back, 4 bases at V and 2 bases at J, with 3 bases in the middle. This CDR3 has 11 residues. Germline loops: CDR1 SNHLY, CDR2 FYNNEI. The CDR3 loop is CASSAAYEQYF. CDR3 sequence (DNA): TGTGCCAGCAGTGCCGCCTACGAGCAGTACTTC.

The gene calls are TRBV7-9 and TRBJ1-6; the D gene is possibly TRBD1 (6 bases). The germline CDR1 and CDR2 sequences are SEHNR and FQNEAQ (reference sequence). V lost 5 bases to trimming and J lost 7 bases, with 15 bases between them. The CDR3 runs 15 residues. CDR3 protein: CASSIAGAENSPLHF. The CDR3 DNA reads TGTGCCAGCAGCATCGCAGGGGCGGAAAATTCACCCCTCCACTTT.

CDR3 amino acids: CASSHHDIVLNTGELFF. CDR3 coding DNA: TGCGCCAGCAGTCATCACGACATTGTCCTGAACACCGGGGAGCTGTTTTTT. The chain uses TRBV23-1 and TRBJ2-2, with D hard to call. TRBV23-1 is given ORF status, its function remaining uncertain. The V end was cut by 3 bases, the J end by 1 base, with 15 bases between. The CDR3 runs to 17 residues.

This clone was seen a single time. V gene TRBV10-2 combines with J gene TRBJ1-6; 8 nucleotides line up with TRBD1. The germline V gene encodes CDR1 WSHSY and CDR2 SAAADI. The trim removed 7 bases at V and 10 bases at J, leaving 6 bases unmatched. The CDR3 has 13 residues. Here the CDR3 reads CASTGQGRSPLHF. The DNA for the CDR3 is TGCGCCAGCACTGGACAGGGACGGTCACCCCTCCACTTT.

The rearrangement links TRBV28 to TRBJ2-2; D possibly corresponds to TRBD2 (7 bases). Germline V gene lookup returns CDR1 MDHEN and CDR2 SYDVKM. This CDR3 is built from 17 residues. Trimming shortened V by 3 bases and J by 5 bases, and 19 bases separated the two germline ends. DNA for the CDR3: TGTGCCAGCAGTTTCCCGCAAGGGGGGGCTGGAACCGGGGAGCTGTTTTTT. It yields the protein CASSFPQGGAGTGELFF.

The rearrangement joins TRBV20-1 to TRBJ2-7; 10 bases are shared with TRBD1. CDR3 size: 10 residues. Germline trimming cut 6 bases from V and 10 bases from J; bases unmatched to any gene: 3. Per the germline V gene, CDR1 is DFQATT and CDR2 is SNEGSKA (reference sequence). As DNA, the CDR3 is TGCAGTGCCGGGACAGGGGACCAGTACTTC. Translated, it gives CSAGTGDQYF.

The chain is built from TRBV7-3 and TRBJ2-1; no reliable D call. This CDR3 comprises 15 residues. V was shortened by 2 bases and J by 0 bases, with 8 bases between the two germline ends. From germline, CDR1 is SGHTA and CDR2 FQGTGA. CDR3 sequence (DNA): TGTGCCAGCAGCTTAGACCGGAGCTCCTACAATGAGCAGTTCTTC. The encoded protein is CASSLDRSSYNEQFF.

The gene calls are TRBV2 and TRBJ2-2; tentatively, D is TRBD2 (6 bases). The V gene lost 2 bases and the J gene lost 6 bases, with 16 bases spanning the gap. Germline V gives CDR1 SNHLY, CDR2 FYNNEI. The CDR3 length is 16 residues. In DNA form, the CDR3 reads TGTGCCAGCAGTGAATTCGGTTCGCGGGGAGCCGGGGAGCTGTTTTTT. Encoded protein: CASSEFGSRGAGELFF.

The chain is built from TRBV7-2 and TRBJ1-2, with a possible D match to TRBD1 (5 bases). The CDR3 is 14 amino acids. CDR1 SGHTA and CDR2 FQGNSA come from the germline V gene. The V and J ends lost 1 base and 4 bases respectively, with 10 bases between them. The CDR3 DNA reads as TGTGCCAGCAGCTTAGACGGGGGAGGCTATGGCTACACCTTC. Translation gives CASSLDGGGYGYTF.

This chain links TRBV2 with TRBJ1-1, with 7 bases that match TRBD1. CDR1 and CDR2 from the germline V gene are SNHLY and FYNNEI. The CDR3 is made up of 15 amino acids. V was pared by 8 bases and J by 0 bases, with 9 bases of the junction left unmatched. CDR3 nucleotides: TGTGCCAGCGTATTCCAGGGACAGATGAACACTGAAGCTTTCTTT. Its protein is CASVFQGQMNTEAFF.

The chain employs TRBV5-1 and TRBJ2-5; 11 bases are shared with TRBD2. Germline CDR1 and CDR2: SGHRS and YFSETQ. The length of the CDR3 is 16 residues. V trimming: 0 bases; J trimming: 4 bases; junction bases outside the gene matches: 5. As DNA, the CDR3 is TGCGCCAGCAGCTTGGCCCTAGCGGGGGGTCGAGAGACCCAGTACTTC. Protein product: CASSLALAGGRETQYF.

The chain links TRBV27 to TRBJ1-2; TRBD1 might be the D (5 bases). With 8 bases removed from V and 5 bases from J, the gap between germline ends came to 9 bases. Germline values: CDR1 MNHEY, CDR2 SMNVEV (reference sequence). This CDR3 has 11 amino acids. The CDR3 is CASGDSYGYTF. The CDR3 coding sequence is TGTGCCAGCGGTGACAGTTATGGCTACACCTTC.

This clone was recorded once. The chain couples TRBV28 to TRBJ1-5; 7 nucleotides agree with TRBD1. Trimming took 4 bases from V and 3 from J; bases not matched to a gene: 12. Germline V gene data show CDR1 as MDHEN and CDR2 as SYDVKM. This CDR3 is built from 17 residues. The CDR3 DNA reads TGTGCCAGCAGTTATCACATACAGGGGACGCCCAATCAGCCCCAGCATTTT. Its translation is CASSYHIQGTPNQPQHF.

This chain connects TRBV6-5 to TRBJ2-7; 9 bases align to TRBD1. V dropped 6 bases and J dropped 0; count of bases not matched to a gene: 6. There are 15 residues in the CDR3. CDR1 is MNHEY and CDR2 is SVGAGI in the germline V gene. The CDR3: CASSRGTGTSYEQYF. CDR3 DNA: TGTGCCAGCAGCCGGGGGACAGGGACCTCCTACGAGCAGTACTTC.

The rearrangement uses TRBV7-6 and TRBJ2-2, with 10 positions matching TRBD1. Losses at the gene ends were 4 bases for V and 5 bases for J; bases not matched to a gene: 7. Per the germline V gene, CDR1 is SGHVS and CDR2 is FNYEAQ. The CDR3 runs to 16 residues. The CDR3 DNA reads TGTGCCAGCAGCTCCGGACAGGGGGGCAGTACCGGGGAGCTGTTTTTT. Encoded protein: CASSSGQGGSTGELFF.

V gene TRBV9 combines with J gene TRBJ1-4; tentative D call: TRBD1 (5 bases). The germline CDR1 and CDR2 sequences are SGDLS and YYNGEE. The CDR3 has 15 residues. V was clipped by 4 bases and J by 8 bases, with 18 bases between them. CDR3 in DNA: TGTGCCAGCAGCCCTTCGACGGTGGGACTCGAAAAACTGTTTTTT. Amino acids: CASSPSTVGLEKLFF.

The chain combines TRBV7-8 with TRBJ1-2; 12 bases line up with TRBD1. The CDR3 loop spans 15 amino acids. Trimming at V came to 1 base and at J to 7 bases, leaving 4 bases not matched to a gene. CDR1 is SGHVS and CDR2 is FQNEAQ in the germline V gene. The CDR3 coding sequence is TGTGCCAGCAGCTTAGTCCGGGACAGGGGGCTTGGCTACACCTTC. Encoded protein: CASSLVRDRGLGYTF.

The gene calls are TRBV2 and TRBJ1-4; 7 bases match TRBD1. CDR1 and CDR2 from the germline V gene are SNHLY and FYNNEI. The CDR3 runs 16 residues. Trimming took 1 base from V and 7 from J; bases not matched to a gene: 9. DNA for the CDR3: TGTGCCAGCAGTGAAGGAAGGGGGCGAGGGAGTGAAAAACTGTTTTTT. Translated: CASSEGRGRGSEKLFF.

The chain combines TRBV15 with TRBJ2-7; 8 nucleotides agree with TRBD2. V lost 1 base to trimming and J lost 4 bases; unmatched junction nucleotides: 12. Germline CDR1 reads LNHNV; CDR2 reads YYDKDF (reference sequence). The CDR3 runs 17 residues. CDR3 protein: CATSRVGGGGLDYEQYF. CDR3 nucleotides: TGTGCCACCAGCAGAGTGGGGGGCGGGGGGTTGGATTACGAGCAGTACTTC.

The chain recombines TRBV7-3 with TRBJ2-2; D perhaps matches TRBD1 (6 bases). Trimming shortened V by 6 bases and J by 0 bases, and 11 bases separated the two germline ends. Germline V gene lookup returns CDR1 SGHTA and CDR2 FQGTGA. CDR3 length: 15 amino acids. The CDR3 DNA follows: TGTGCCAGCAGATCCGGGACATCGAACACCGGGGAGCTGTTTTTT. The encoded protein is CASRSGTSNTGELFF. The full variable domain, in which reference TRBV7-3 and TRBJ2-2 provide the parts outside the CDR3, is GAGVSQTPSNKVTEKGKYVELRCDPISGHTALYWYRQSLGQGPEFLIYFQGTGAADDSGLPNDRFFAVRPEGSVSTLKIQRTERGDSAVYLCASRSGTSNTGELFFGEGSRLTVL.

The chain has TRBV6-5 and TRBJ2-1, with D possibly being TRBD1 (6 bases). The V and J ends lost 2 bases and 6 bases respectively, with 17 bases between them. This CDR3 has 16 amino acids. The germline gives CDR1 MNHEY, CDR2 SVGAGI. CDR3 nucleotide sequence: TGTGCCAGCAGTTACGGGGGCATCACCCGAGGCAATGAGCAGTTCTTC. Its protein product is CASSYGGITRGNEQFF.